This T cell receptor beta chain was observed in a study of STAT3 mutations in large granular lymphocyte leukemia. Findings and limits, study-wide: Clonal expansion was inferred from samples taken at other timepoints. Every T-LGLL patient had at least one immunodominant TCRbeta clonotype. Variable sampling intervals and differing treatment regimens complicated linking therapy response to TCR clonal burden changes. Some patients had dominant TCR clones larger than their STAT3 mutant burden.

Average productive template count per sample was 40,000 to 45,000. Sequenced by immunoSEQ multiplex PCR; TCRdb stores in-frame clones only, minus some. The sample records fewer than 4,000 clones, approximately 40% being singletons. In the case of this clone: Its antigen is unknown.

CDR1 is MNHEY and CDR2 is SVGAGI in the germline V gene. The germline V and J ends were trimmed by 8 bases and 7 bases, with 17 bases remaining between them. The CDR3 runs 13 residues. This sequence joins TRBV6-5 and TRBJ2-5; a possible D gene is TRBD1 (5 bases). This sequence was found in a man aged 55 to 70 with T-cell large granular lymphocyte leukemia. Some clones in this sample may be carry-over from other donors' samples. The sample comprised peripheral blood mononuclear cells. DNA for the CDR3: TGTGCCAGCCAGGACGGCCCCCAGGGGACCCAGTACTTC. It is translated as CASQDGPQGTQYF.